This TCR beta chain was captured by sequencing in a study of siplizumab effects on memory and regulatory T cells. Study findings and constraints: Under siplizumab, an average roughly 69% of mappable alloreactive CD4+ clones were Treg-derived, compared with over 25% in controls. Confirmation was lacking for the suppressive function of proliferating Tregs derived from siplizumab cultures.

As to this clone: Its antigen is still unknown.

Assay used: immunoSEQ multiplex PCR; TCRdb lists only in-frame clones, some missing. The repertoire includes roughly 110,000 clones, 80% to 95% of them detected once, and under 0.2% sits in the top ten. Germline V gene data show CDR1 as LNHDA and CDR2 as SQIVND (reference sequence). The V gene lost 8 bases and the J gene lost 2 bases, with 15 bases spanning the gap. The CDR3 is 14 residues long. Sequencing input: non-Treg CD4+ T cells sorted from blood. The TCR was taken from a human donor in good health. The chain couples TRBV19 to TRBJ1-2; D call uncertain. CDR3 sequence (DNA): TGTGCCAGTGGCCGGGAGGTCCCCAACTATGGCTACACCTTC. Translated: CASGREVPNYGYTF.